These 4 T cell receptor beta chains originate from one sample sequenced in a study of immune heterogeneity within non-small cell lung tumors. Multiplex PCR (32 V and 13 J primers) was used to amplify the TCR beta CDR3. In TCRdb, the multiplex PCR reads were re-called with MiXCR into one record per CDR3 protein. The sample has 5,000 or so distinct CDR3 sequences; 20% to 25% are singletons. Template was bulk tumor genomic DNA, about 610 ng per sample. Taken during surgery, several biopsies per primary tumor were spaced as far apart as possible within the tumor mass. Patients with untreated, newly diagnosed non-small cell lung cancer underwent curative surgery. Sample: lung tumor tissue. The receptors derive from a man between 60 and 75 years old with non-small cell lung cancer.

This clonotype appeared a few times. The J gene is TRBJ2-3, the V gene TRBV20-1; unclear D gene. The CDR3 runs to 10 residues. The V and J ends lost 7 bases and 1 base respectively, with 3 bases between them. Germline V gene lookup returns CDR1 DFQATT and CDR2 SNEGSKA (reference sequence). The DNA of the CDR3 is TGCAGTGTTGGCACAGATACGCAGTATTTT. Translation gives CSVGTDTQYF.

This clonotype is labeled as medium-sized. The rearrangement links TRBV18 to TRBJ1-2, with 10 bases identical to TRBD1. This CDR3 comprises 15 residues. The V segment lost 1 base and the J segment 4 bases; nucleotides outside the gene matches: 3. Germline V lookup: CDR1 KGHSH, CDR2 LQKENI. CDR3 protein: CASSPRDRGPYGYTF. Written as DNA, the CDR3 is TGTGCCAGCTCACCACGGGACAGGGGACCCTATGGCTACACCTTC.

This clonotype turned up a few times. For the CDR3, the DNA is TGTGCCAGCAGCTTAGATCGGGACGACAGGCCGCACGTTTATGACAATGAGCAGTTCTTC. As protein: CASSLDRDDRPHVYDNEQFF. J is TRBJ2-1 and V is TRBV11-2, with D perhaps matching TRBD1 (6 bases). The V end was cut by 0 bases, the J end by 5 bases, with 26 bases between. The CDR3 sequence is 20 residues long. Germline CDR1 is SGHAT and CDR2 is FQNNGV.

The chain combines TRBV20-1 with TRBJ1-2, with 7 nucleotides matching TRBD1. The germline gives CDR1 DFQATT, CDR2 SNEGSKA (reference sequence). The CDR3 consists of 14 residues. V shed 5 bases and J 0 bases; nucleotides not matched to a gene: 6. The chain's CDR3 is CSAGAGTANYGYTF. Written as DNA, the CDR3 is TGCAGTGCTGGAGCCGGGACAGCTAACTATGGCTACACCTTC.